What follows are 3 T cell receptor beta chains derived from one specimen sequenced in a study of CD8 T cells in Susac syndrome. RNA amounts of 0.5 to 1 ug underwent reverse transcription with random hexamers. TCRdb re-called the immunoSEQ multiplex PCR reads through MiXCR, storing one row per CDR3 protein. The repertoire includes roughly 220,000 distinct CDR3 sequences, about 94% of them detected once, and approximately 0.15% sits in the top ten. Material for sequencing was CD4+ T cells from PBMCs. These receptors were collected from a human donor with Susac syndrome.

This chain uses TRBV6-6 with TRBJ1-2; 7 nucleotides agree with TRBD1. CDR3 length equals 14 residues. With V trimmed by 7 bases and J by 5 bases, 10 bases remained unmatched. The germline V gene encodes CDR1 MNHNY and CDR2 SVGAGI (reference sequence). DNA of the CDR3: TGTGCCAGCAATCCAACAGCAGGGGGGTATGGCTACACCTTC. Its translation: CASNPTAGGYGYTF.

CDR3 loop: CASSQDPTGGGVDNEQFF. CDR3 bases: TGTGCCAGCAGCCAAGATCCGACAGGGGGTGGAGTTGACAATGAGCAGTTCTTC. The V call is TRBV14, the J call TRBJ2-1, with 9 bases identical to TRBD1. Germline V lookup: CDR1 SGHDN, CDR2 FVKESK. The CDR3 totals 18 residues. The trim removed 0 bases at V and 5 bases at J, leaving 11 bases unmatched.

This clonotype showed up just once. The chain combines TRBV5-6 with TRBJ2-7; 7 bases agree with TRBD2. V lost 3 bases to trimming and J lost 1 base; unmatched junction nucleotides: 4. The germline V gene has CDR1 SGHDT and CDR2 YYEEEE. This CDR3 spans 14 amino acids. The CDR3 loop reads CASSYTGGSYEQYF. The CDR3 nucleotides read TGTGCCAGCAGCTACACGGGGGGTTCCTACGAGCAGTACTTC.